These 13 T cell receptor beta chains were all obtained from the same sample, sequenced in a study of shared T cell receptors in the human thymus (dated by TCRdb to the early 2020s). The library was obtained by the immunoSEQ multiplex PCR assay. Here the immuneACCESS table is served through TCRdb, limited to in-frame sequences with V and J called. Missing clones are a known gap in these copies; in checked studies unresolved V genes cover under half, and the rest lacks a known reason. The sample yields more than 550,000 clones; around 87% were counted once. Clones ranked in the top ten supply 0.0094% of the sample. These sequences were also reported in another study, on human thymus T cells.

Sequenced material: thymocytes. The receptor source for this set is a boy less than two years old with a congenital heart defect. Donor details come from another sample of the same person, matched by shared clones.

The chain joins TRBV14 to TRBJ1-1, with D maybe TRBD1 (5 bases). Germline-derived CDR1 and CDR2 are SGHDN and FVKESK. The CDR3 is made up of 18 amino acids. Deletions cut 0 bases from V and 9 bases from J, with 26 bases between. The CDR3 nucleotides are TGTGCCAGCAGCCAAGAGGGGGGGGAAGGGAGGAGAAGGTTCAAAGCTTTCTTT. Encoded protein: CASSQEGGEGRRRFKAFF.

The V call is TRBV5-6, the J call TRBJ2-5; 10 nucleotides match TRBD1. Germline V lookup: CDR1 SGHDT, CDR2 YYEEEE. The V segment lost 0 bases and the J segment 2 bases; nucleotides outside the gene matches: 7. The CDR3 contains 17 residues. The CDR3 loop reads CASSLGGGDRGQETQYF. CDR3 in DNA: TGTGCCAGCAGCTTGGGGGGCGGGGACAGGGGACAAGAGACCCAGTACTTC.

This chain links TRBV29-1 with TRBJ2-7; TRBD1 might be the D (7 bases). The V end was cut by 0 bases, the J end by 6 bases, with 18 bases between. Looked up from germline, CDR1 is SQVTM and CDR2 is ANQGSEA. The CDR3 is 15 amino acids. DNA for the CDR3: TGCAGCGTTGAAGATTCCCAGGGGGGTTCGGTCGAGCAGTACTTC. Its protein is CSVEDSQGGSVEQYF.

The V gene is TRBV4-2, the J gene TRBJ1-1; weak D call: TRBD1 (5 bases). The CDR3 is 16 amino acids. V lost 0 bases, J lost 0 bases, and 11 bases lay in between. The V gene's germline CDR1 is LGHNA and CDR2 YNFKEQ. The CDR3 is CASSQESLDMNTEAFF. The CDR3 DNA reads TGTGCCAGCAGCCAAGAATCCTTGGACATGAACACTGAAGCTTTCTTT.

This clone was observed once. The V and J genes are TRBV30 and TRBJ1-4; D gene uncertain. V was shortened by 7 bases and J by 6 bases, with 6 bases between the two germline ends. In germline, CDR1 is GTSNPN, CDR2 SVGIG (reference sequence). The CDR3 length is 10 residues. The CDR3 protein is CASGDEKLFF. The CDR3 nucleotides are TGTGCCTCCGGGGATGAAAAACTGTTTTTT.

The rearrangement uses TRBV5-1 and TRBJ1-1; 10 positions match TRBD1. The CDR3 has 18 amino acids. V lost 4 bases to trimming and J lost 2 bases; unmatched junction nucleotides: 14. Germline values: CDR1 SGHRS, CDR2 YFSETQ. CDR3 sequence reads: CASSPSPGTGAGNTEAFF. The CDR3 bases are TGCGCCAGCAGCCCGTCCCCGGGGACAGGGGCGGGCAACACTGAAGCTTTCTTT.

The chain joins TRBV6-6 to TRBJ1-5; 7 positions match TRBD1. The V gene's germline CDR1 is MNHNY and CDR2 SVGAGI (reference sequence). V was clipped by 10 bases and J by 2 bases; unmatched bases: 5. The CDR3 extends over 13 amino acids. The CDR3 loop reads CATKTGRNQPQHF. The CDR3 bases are TGTGCCACCAAGACAGGGCGCAATCAGCCCCAGCATTTT.

This clone appeared once. The rearrangement uses TRBV6-1 and TRBJ2-7, with TRBD1 as a possible D gene (5 bases). Trimming stripped 6 bases from V and 2 bases from J, with 11 bases between. CDR1 MNHNS and CDR2 SASEGT come from the germline V gene. The CDR3 contains 13 residues. In DNA, the CDR3 is TGTGCCAGCAGGGGCAGACAGACCTACGAGCAGTACTTC. This gives the protein CASRGRQTYEQYF.

The chain carries TRBV19 and TRBJ2-7; 13 nucleotides match TRBD2. The V gene end was trimmed by 5 bases and the J gene end by 3 bases; junction bases not matched to a gene: 13. Germline CDR1 reads LNHDA; CDR2 reads SQIVND (reference sequence). The length of the CDR3 is 18 residues. The CDR3 bases are TGTGCCAGTAGTTCCCGAAGGACTAGCGGGAGTATCGACTACGAGCAGTACTTC. Its protein is CASSSRRTSGSIDYEQYF.

This sequence joins TRBV6-4 and TRBJ2-3; 10 bases line up with TRBD2. V lost 8 bases, J lost 3 bases, and 8 bases stayed unmatched. Germline CDR1 is MRHNA and CDR2 is SNTAGT. The CDR3 extends over 15 amino acids. CDR3 in amino acids: CASRAGTSVTDTQYF. CDR3 in DNA: TGTGCCAGCCGGGCCGGGACTAGCGTTACAGATACGCAGTATTTT.

This clone has just a few counts. The V and J genes are TRBV30 and TRBJ2-2, with D perhaps matching TRBD2 (6 bases). The CDR3 covers 15 residues. Trimming took 0 bases from V and 4 from J, leaving 12 bases between them. Germline values: CDR1 GTSNPN, CDR2 SVGIG (reference sequence). The CDR3 nucleotides read TGTGCCTGGAGTGTTTCCTCCGGGGGCACCGGGGAGCTGTTTTTT. This gives the protein CAWSVSSGGTGELFF.

The chain employs TRBV28 and TRBJ2-3, with a tentative D call TRBD1 (6 bases). Trimming shortened V by 5 bases and J by 1 base, and 19 bases separated the two germline ends. CDR3 length: 17 amino acids. From germline, CDR1 is MDHEN and CDR2 SYDVKM. The CDR3 nucleotides read TGTGCCAGCAGTCAAATCCGGGACACCCTTCGCACAGATACGCAGTATTTT. Its translation is CASSQIRDTLRTDTQYF. Full variable domain (missing parts from reference TRBV28 and TRBJ2-3): DVKVTQSSRYLVKRTGEKVFLECVQDMDHENMFWYRQDPGLGLRLIYFSYDVKMKEKGDIPEGYSVSREKKERFSLILESASTNQTSMYLCASSQIRDTLRTDTQYFGPGTRLTVL.

The rearrangement joins TRBV4-3 to TRBJ1-6; D unclear. The CDR3 has 18 residues. Germline CDR1 LGHNA, CDR2 YSLEER. V was pared by 0 bases and J by 0 bases, with 12 bases between. CDR3: CASSQDGAESSYNSPLHF. In nucleotides, the CDR3 is TGCGCCAGCAGCCAAGATGGAGCGGAGAGCTCCTATAATTCACCCCTCCACTTT.